The table lists the clone carrying this T cell receptor beta chain with a count of one. Antigen: not known. The CDR3 extends over 14 amino acids. The V gene lost 6 bases and the J gene lost 5 bases, with 14 bases spanning the gap. TCRdb reanalysed the RT-PCR reads using MiXCR and keeps one entry per CDR3 protein. The sample has 280,000 or so distinct CDR3 sequences, 20% to 25% seen once. This sample is part of a study of response to subunit inactivated influenza vaccine. Whole-study findings and limits: Authors suggested each seasonal influenza vaccination recruits few new T cells.

The rearrangement joins TRBV12-3 or TRBV12-4 to TRBJ2-1, with D unresolved. The sequencing used PBMCs from blood, collected about 20 months after vaccination. The receptor was isolated from a man in his fifties or sixties who received an inactivated influenza vaccine. The CDR3 here is CASRSPSSDNEQFF. In DNA form, the CDR3 reads TGTGCCAGCAGATCCCCGAGTTCTGACAATGAGCAGTTCTTC.